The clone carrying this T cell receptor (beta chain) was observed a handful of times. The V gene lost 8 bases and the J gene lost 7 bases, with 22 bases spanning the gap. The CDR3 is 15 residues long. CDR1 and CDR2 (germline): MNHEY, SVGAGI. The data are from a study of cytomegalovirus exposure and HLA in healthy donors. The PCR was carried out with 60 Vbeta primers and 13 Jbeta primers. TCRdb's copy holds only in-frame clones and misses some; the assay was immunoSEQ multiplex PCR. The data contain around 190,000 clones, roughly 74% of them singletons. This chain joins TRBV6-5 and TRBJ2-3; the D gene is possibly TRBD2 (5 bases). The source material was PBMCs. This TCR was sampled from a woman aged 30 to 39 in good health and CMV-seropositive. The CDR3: CASATYTRGTYTQYF. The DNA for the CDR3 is TGTGCCAGCGCAACCTACACCCGGGGTACCTATACGCAGTATTTT.